The clone carrying this T cell receptor (beta chain) was seen just once. The sample belongs to a study of shared clonotypes between healthy human individuals. Donors included only healthy HIV-negative adults lacking recent acute infections or vaccinations. CDR3 length equals 15 residues. The table came from immunoSEQ multiplex PCR; TCRdb's copy has only in-frame clones and leaves some out. The sample holds about 1.5 million clones, approximately 98% seen once. Input material: naive CD4+ T cells sorted from blood. Subset meaning: CD45RA+ positively selected. The V gene is TRBV21-1, the J gene TRBJ2-7. TRBV21-1 is recorded as a pseudogene. The source is a young man in good health. CDR3 DNA sequence: TGTGCCAGCAGCAAAGGGACCGGGCACTCCTACGAGCAGTACTTC. Its protein product is CASSKGTGHSYEQYF.